This T cell receptor beta chain appears in the sequencing data of a study of cytomegalovirus exposure and HLA in healthy donors. This CDR3 is built from 15 residues. The V gene's germline CDR1 is SGDLS and CDR2 YYNGEE. The V and J ends lost 0 bases and 0 bases respectively, with 9 bases between them. Turning to this clone: Its antigen is unidentified.

A multiplex PCR was run with 60 Vbeta primers and 13 Jbeta primers. Sequencing used immunoSEQ multiplex PCR; TCRdb keeps in-frame clones, though not all of them. Here the sample table reports roughly 120,000 clones. Study results and limitations: In a later analysis, CMV-associated beta chains were mostly HLA-associated, it appeared. Across donors, sequencing depth was assumed by presence/absence analyses to be roughly uniform.

The specimen sequenced was PBMCs. This receptor was obtained from a man aged 18-30 years in good health and CMV-seronegative. V is TRBV9 and J is TRBJ1-1; a possible D gene is TRBD1 (6 bases). The CDR3 here is CASSVEGGVNTEAFF. The CDR3 DNA is TGTGCCAGCAGCGTAGAGGGGGGGGTGAACACTGAAGCTTTCTTT.